This record covers a single TCR beta chain. The germline CDR1 and CDR2 sequences are MNHEY and SVGAGI. V dropped 5 bases and J dropped 2; count of bases not matched to a gene: 3. The CDR3 is made up of 15 amino acids. The sample is drawn from a study of blood T cell repertoires in COVID-19. Study-level background: T cells, B-cell-depleted T cells, or PBMCs supplied cDNA or gDNA.

Authors' analysis steps: Using reference gene primer amplification, nucleated cell counts were estimated. Assay used: immunoSEQ multiplex PCR; TCRdb lists only in-frame clones, some missing. V and J calls and clone size are those listed in that table; D and trimming were worked out from the DNA. The sample lists roughly 200,000 clones; about 76% were seen once. This TCR derives from a woman aged 50 to 60 with active or convalescent COVID-19. Sequenced sample: peripheral blood. The chain joins TRBV6-5 to TRBJ2-5; 12 bases match TRBD2. The CDR3 spells CASSRLAGEQETQYF. The CDR3 DNA follows: TGTGCCAGCAGTAGACTAGCGGGGGAGCAAGAGACCCAGTACTTC.